The 32 T cell receptor beta chains below were found in one sample sequenced in a study of blood T cell repertoires in COVID-19. Clones were read by immunoSEQ multiplex PCR, and TCRdb kept only the in-frame ones, dropping some. Altogether about 240,000 clones are present, roughly 90% being singletons, with the ten largest covering just over 2.5%. Source material: PBMCs or T cells enriched from blood (not recorded which). The receptors stem from a woman aged 25 to 39 with acute COVID-19.

J is TRBJ1-6 and V is TRBV7-6, with D unclear. This CDR3 has 16 amino acids. The germline CDR1 and CDR2 sequences are SGHVS and FNYEAQ. The ends were cut back, 1 base at V and 9 bases at J, with 16 bases in the middle. DNA of the CDR3: TGTGCCAGCAGCTTAGGAGGGAGAGAGTTGTTTTCACCCCTCCACTTT. Its protein is CASSLGGRELFSPLHF. Full variable domain (missing parts from reference TRBV7-6 and TRBJ1-6): GAGVSQSPRYKVTKRGQDVALRCDPISGHVSLYWYRQALGQGPEFLTYFNYEAQQDKSGLPNDRFSAERPEGSISTLTIQRTEQRDSAMYRCASSLGGRELFSPLHFGNGTRLTVT.

The V and J genes are TRBV12-3 or TRBV12-4 and TRBJ2-5; 8 positions agree with TRBD2. Trimming cost V 6 bases and J 4 bases; bases outside gene matches: 4. The CDR3 spans 13 residues. This CDR3 is CASSPAGGETQYF. The CDR3 DNA reads TGTGCCAGCAGCCCGGCGGGAGGAGAGACCCAGTACTTC.

The V gene is TRBV4-1, the J gene TRBJ2-5, with 8 bases matching TRBD1. Trimming at V came to 3 bases and at J to 0 bases, leaving 6 bases not matched to a gene. Germline-derived CDR1 and CDR2 are MGHRA and YSYEKL. CDR3 length: 16 amino acids. DNA of the CDR3: TGCGCCAGCAGCCAGAGGACAGGGTTTTACCAAGAGACCCAGTACTTC. It codes for CASSQRTGFYQETQYF.

V and J are TRBV15 and TRBJ1-5; D is possibly TRBD1 (6 bases). The CDR3 spans 16 residues. Trimming cost V 5 bases and J 1 base, with 15 bases left between them. Germline CDR1 is LNHNV and CDR2 is YYDKDF (reference sequence). The CDR3 region is CATSAHPRGSNQPQHF. In nucleotides, the CDR3 is TGTGCCACCAGCGCACACCCAAGGGGGAGCAATCAGCCCCAGCATTTT.

The genes are TRBV7-8 and TRBJ1-5; 7 bases align to TRBD1. The CDR3 runs 14 residues. The germline V gene encodes CDR1 SGHVS and CDR2 FQNEAQ. V shed 7 bases and J 3 bases; nucleotides not matched to a gene: 6. The CDR3 region has the DNA TGTGCCAGCACGGACAGGAGCTTCAATCAGCCCCAGCATTTT. The encoded protein is CASTDRSFNQPQHF.

This sequence joins TRBV19 and TRBJ1-5; D remains unclear. Trimming took 4 bases from V and 5 from J, leaving 6 bases between them. The CDR3 runs 12 residues. Germline assignment: CDR1 LNHDA and CDR2 SQIVND (reference sequence). The CDR3 sequence is CASSNQYQPQHF. In nucleotides, the CDR3 is TGTGCCAGTAGTAATCAGTATCAGCCCCAGCATTTT.

V usage is TRBV9 and J usage is TRBJ1-6; D is unclear. The V end was cut by 3 bases, the J end by 5 bases, with 6 bases between. CDR3 length: 13 residues. Per germline, CDR1 SGDLS and CDR2 YYNGEE. Here the CDR3 DNA reads TGTGCCAGCAGCGAGGGAGATAATTCACCCCTCCACTTT. Its protein product is CASSEGDNSPLHF.

The chain recombines TRBV11-2 with TRBJ2-5; D gene ambiguous. Germline CDR1 reads SGHAT; CDR2 reads FQNNGV. The V gene lost 3 bases and the J gene lost 5 bases, with 10 bases spanning the gap. The CDR3 has 13 amino acids. CDR3 residues: CASSLPQVETQYF. CDR3 DNA: TGTGCCAGCAGCTTGCCTCAGGTCGAGACCCAGTACTTC.

The chain is built from TRBV6-5 and TRBJ2-5; a possible D gene is TRBD2 (5 bases). The V gene lost 2 bases and the J gene lost 5 bases, with 12 bases spanning the gap. CDR3 size: 14 residues. The germline gives CDR1 MNHEY, CDR2 SVGAGI. The CDR3 protein is CASSYSRRTETQYF. CDR3 DNA: TGTGCCAGCAGTTACAGCAGGAGGACGGAGACCCAGTACTTC.

The CDR3 loop is CAISDRDQETQYF. The CDR3 DNA reads TGTGCCATCTCGGACAGGGATCAAGAGACCCAGTACTTC. This chain joins TRBV10-3 and TRBJ2-5; 8 bases line up with TRBD1. Trimming cost V 8 bases and J 2 bases; bases outside gene matches: 4. This CDR3 is 13 amino acids long. Germline CDR1 ENHRY, CDR2 SYGVKD.

J is TRBJ2-7 and V is TRBV2; 7 bases match TRBD1. V shed 6 bases and J 6 bases; nucleotides not matched to a gene: 5. This CDR3 is built from 12 residues. Looked up from germline, CDR1 is SNHLY and CDR2 is FYNNEI. CDR3 loop: CASRDRTPEQYF. CDR3 nucleotides: TGTGCCAGCAGGGACAGGACGCCCGAGCAGTACTTC.

V and J are TRBV5-8 and TRBJ1-2; D gene unclear. The length of the CDR3 is 13 residues. V dropped 3 bases and J dropped 8 bases, with 14 bases sitting between them. CDR1 is SGHTS, CDR2 YDEGEE, per germline. CDR3 nucleotides: TGTGCCAGCAGCTCGCTAATTCCCTACGGCTACACCTTC. Translation: CASSSLIPYGYTF.

V gene TRBV13 combines with J gene TRBJ1-5; maybe TRBD1 (5 bases). Germline CDR1 reads PRHDT; CDR2 reads FYEKMQ (reference sequence). There are 14 residues in the CDR3. The V gene lost 0 bases and the J gene lost 7 bases, with 10 bases spanning the gap. CDR3 sequence (DNA): TGTGCCAGCAGCTTAGGGGGCGGGGGACAGCCCCAGCATTTT. Translated: CASSLGGGGQPQHF.

The J gene is TRBJ1-1, the V gene TRBV6-1, with D unresolved. The germline V gene has CDR1 MNHNS and CDR2 SASEGT. The CDR3 has 14 amino acids. V gave up 1 base and J gave up 1 base, with 7 bases separating them. CDR3 loop: CASSEVTENTEAFF. The CDR3 nucleotides read TGTGCCAGCAGTGAAGTAACAGAGAACACTGAAGCTTTCTTT.

This chain links TRBV14 with TRBJ1-5; D not resolved. CDR3 length: 14 residues. V lost 4 bases and J 9 bases, leaving 16 bases between the germline ends. Germline V gene sequence: CDR1 SGHDN, CDR2 FVKESK. CDR3 sequence (DNA): TGTGCCAGCAGCCTAGTATCGGGTTTAATGCCCCAGCATTTT. Its protein is CASSLVSGLMPQHF. Drawing the rest from reference TRBV14 and TRBJ1-5, the complete variable domain is EAGVTQFPSHSVIEKGQTVTLRCDPISGHDNLYWYRRVMGKEIKFLLHFVKESKQDESGMPNNRFLAERTGGTYSTLKVQPAELEDSGVYFCASSLVSGLMPQHFGDGTRLSIL.

The CDR3 protein is CASSLAAVQETQYF. The CDR3 DNA is TGCGCCAGCAGCTTGGCCGCGGTCCAAGAGACCCAGTACTTC. This chain joins TRBV5-1 and TRBJ2-5; D is uncertain. The germline CDR1 and CDR2 sequences are SGHRS and YFSETQ. The germline V and J ends were trimmed by 0 bases and 1 base, with 7 bases remaining between them. This CDR3 has 14 residues.

The CDR3 reads CASSPEPSGLNTGELFF. CDR3 DNA sequence: TGTGCCAGCAGCCCCGAACCTAGCGGGTTGAACACCGGGGAGCTGTTTTTT. This chain links TRBV3-1 (or the pseudogene TRBV3-2) with TRBJ2-2, with 8 positions matching TRBD2. V was pared by 4 bases and J by 1 base, with 8 bases of the junction left unmatched. This CDR3 comprises 17 residues. CDR1 and CDR2 (germline): LGHDT, YNNKEL (reference sequence).

CDR3 amino acids: CASSYVDEQYF. CDR3 coding DNA: TGTGCCAGCAGTTACGTCGACGAGCAGTACTTC. This rearrangement joins TRBV6-5 to TRBJ2-7; the D is unclear. In germline, CDR1 is MNHEY, CDR2 SVGAGI. The CDR3 contains 11 residues. Trimming left V 2 bases short and J 5 bases short, with 4 bases between.

V is TRBV11-2 and J is TRBJ2-5; TRBD2 matches at 8 bases. This CDR3 has 16 residues. V gave up 5 bases and J gave up 5 bases; unmatched junction bases: 13. CDR1 and CDR2 (germline): SGHAT, FQNNGV. The CDR3 reads CASSPYQTGGAETQYF. CDR3 DNA: TGTGCCAGCAGCCCCTACCAAACGGGGGGGGCGGAGACCCAGTACTTC.

The V and J genes are TRBV3-1 (or the pseudogene TRBV3-2) and TRBJ1-2, with TRBD1 as a possible D gene (5 bases). V was clipped by 0 bases and J by 7 bases, with 15 bases between them. Germline assignment: CDR1 LGHDT and CDR2 YNNKEL (reference sequence). There are 15 residues in the CDR3. The CDR3 is CASSQDWRGAVGYTF. Written as DNA, the CDR3 is TGTGCCAGCAGCCAAGATTGGAGGGGCGCGGTTGGCTACACCTTC.

CDR3 in amino acids: CASRRGAADEKLFF. The CDR3 DNA is TGTGCCAGCCGGAGGGGAGCGGCGGATGAAAAACTGTTTTTT. This chain uses TRBV6-6 with TRBJ1-4; a weak D match, TRBD1 (5 bases). Trimming stripped 8 bases from V and 6 bases from J, with 16 bases between. The germline gives CDR1 MNHNY, CDR2 SVGAGI (reference sequence). The CDR3 runs to 14 residues.

The V and J genes are TRBV21-1 and TRBJ1-1. TRBV21-1 is a known pseudogene. CDR3 length: 15 amino acids. In nucleotides, the CDR3 is TGTGCCAGCAGCAAAGCGCCTCGAAACGGCACTGAAGCTTTCTTT. This gives the protein CASSKAPRNGTEAFF.

V is TRBV6-1 and J is TRBJ2-4, with a possible D match to TRBD1 (5 bases). Trimming cost V 4 bases and J 6 bases, with 19 bases left between them. The V gene's germline CDR1 is MNHNS and CDR2 SASEGT. The CDR3 spans 16 residues. In DNA, the CDR3 is TGTGCCAGCAGTGGCTACCCAGGGTCGCCGGGAAACATTCAGTACTTC. Its translation is CASSGYPGSPGNIQYF.

The chain uses TRBV5-1 and TRBJ1-1, with 11 bases identical to TRBD1. The CDR3 is 15 residues long. Germline V gives CDR1 SGHRS, CDR2 YFSETQ. With 4 bases clipped from V and 4 bases from J, the junction kept 6 bases outside the gene matches. DNA of the CDR3: TGCGCCAGCAGCCCAGGACAGGGGGCGATCACTGAAGCTTTCTTT. This translates into CASSPGQGAITEAFF. Variable domain in full (rest from reference TRBV5-1 and TRBJ1-1): KAGVTQTPRYLIKTRGQQVTLSCSPISGHRSVSWYQQTPGQGLQFLFEYFSETQRNKGNFPGRFSGRQFSNSRSEMNVSTLELGDSALYLCASSPGQGAITEAFFGQGTRLTVV.

The chain joins TRBV2 to TRBJ1-2; D is unresolved. The CDR3 runs to 14 residues. CDR1 and CDR2 (germline): SNHLY, FYNNEI. Trimming took 1 base from V and 4 from J, leaving 10 bases between them. The chain's CDR3 is CASSEGAAGYGYTF. CDR3 DNA: TGTGCCAGCAGTGAAGGGGCAGCGGGCTATGGCTACACCTTC.

The chain employs TRBV18 and TRBJ1-5, with D possibly being TRBD1 (6 bases). Trimming left V 6 bases short and J 4 bases short, with 16 bases between. The CDR3 covers 15 residues. In germline, CDR1 is KGHSH, CDR2 LQKENI. The CDR3 DNA reads as TGTGCCAGCTCCCTAGTAGGGACAATAAATCAGCCCCAGCATTTT. It encodes CASSLVGTINQPQHF.

J is TRBJ1-5 and V is TRBV7-2; 8 positions match TRBD1. Germline trimming cut 4 bases from V and 7 bases from J; bases unmatched to any gene: 3. Germline loops: CDR1 SGHTA, CDR2 FQGNSA. The CDR3 totals 13 residues. DNA for the CDR3: TGTGCCAGCAGCTCCGACAGGGGCCAGCCCCAGCATTTT. Translation: CASSSDRGQPQHF.

This rearrangement joins TRBV5-6 to TRBJ1-1; a weak D match, TRBD1 (6 bases). The CDR3 runs to 14 residues. Germline loops: CDR1 SGHDT, CDR2 YYEEEE. V shed 4 bases and J shed 5 bases, with 15 bases lying between them. The DNA for the CDR3 is TGTGCCAGCAGCGGCGACAGGAGATGGACTGAAGCTTTCTTT. This translates into CASSGDRRWTEAFF. Full variable domain (rest looked up from reference TRBV5-6 and TRBJ1-1): DAGVTQSPTHLIKTRGQQVTLRCSPKSGHDTVSWYQQALGQGPQFIFQYYEEEERQRGNFPDRFSGHQFPNYSSELNVNALLLGDSALYLCASSGDRRWTEAFFGQGTRLTVV.

The chain combines TRBV6-6 with TRBJ1-1; no clear D. The length of the CDR3 is 14 residues. From germline, CDR1 is MNHNY and CDR2 SVGAGI (reference sequence). V was cut by 0 bases and J by 4 bases, with 9 bases left in between. CDR3 amino acids: CASSYSSGLTEAFF. The CDR3 DNA is TGTGCCAGCAGTTACTCGAGCGGCCTCACTGAAGCTTTCTTT.

The chain joins TRBV2 to TRBJ1-4, with TRBD1 identical over 9 bases. The CDR3 is 13 residues long. The junction had 4 bases not matched to a gene; V was cut back by 6 bases and J by 8 bases. Germline CDR1 SNHLY, CDR2 FYNNEI. Here the CDR3 DNA reads TGTGCCAGCAGGGACAGGGGCGGCGAAAAACTGTTTTTT. It codes for CASRDRGGEKLFF.

The chain employs TRBV19 and TRBJ1-4; 7 bases are a match to TRBD1. Germline loops: CDR1 LNHDA, CDR2 SQIVND (reference sequence). V shed 4 bases, J shed 8 bases, and the junction held 7 bases outside the gene matches. This CDR3 region has 14 residues. The CDR3 coding sequence is TGTGCCAGTAGTACACACAGGGGAGACGAAAAACTGTTTTTT. It translates to CASSTHRGDEKLFF.

This rearrangement joins TRBV5-1 to TRBJ1-6; 12 bases align to TRBD1. The CDR3 is made up of 17 amino acids. CDR1 SGHRS and CDR2 YFSETQ come from the germline V gene. The V segment lost 6 bases and the J segment 8 bases; nucleotides outside the gene matches: 12. The CDR3 bases are TGCGCCAGCAACCTAGGGACAGGGGGCGCTTCTGATTCACCCCTCCACTTT. Translated, it gives CASNLGTGGASDSPLHF.